Below, 13 T cell receptor beta chains from the same sample are listed, as sequenced in a study. Sequenced by immunoSEQ multiplex PCR; TCRdb stores in-frame clones only, minus some. Seen here are around 54,000 clones, 90% to 95% observed once, and the top ten hold 9.5% to 12%. The specimen was PBMCs. These receptors came from a middle-aged man with rheumatoid arthritis.

The chain joins TRBV14 to TRBJ2-7; the D gene is possibly TRBD2 (6 bases). The CDR3 is 13 residues long. Germline assignment: CDR1 SGHDN and CDR2 FVKESK. V lost 4 bases, J lost 6 bases, and 13 bases lay in between. Here the CDR3 DNA reads TGTGCCAGCAGCCCGCGGGGTTTGGGCGAGCAGTACTTC. Translation: CASSPRGLGEQYF.

The table lists this clone with a count of one. This chain uses TRBV3-1 (or the pseudogene TRBV3-2) with TRBJ1-5; no reliable D call. V lost 1 base to trimming and J lost 6 bases, with 13 bases between them. The CDR3 is 15 amino acids. The germline CDR1 and CDR2 sequences are LGHDT and YNNKEL (reference sequence). This chain's CDR3 is CASSQGLSVIQPQHF. The CDR3 bases are TGTGCCAGCAGCCAAGGACTCTCAGTCATTCAGCCCCAGCATTTT.

The V call is TRBV2, the J call TRBJ2-2, with 9 bases lining up with TRBD1. CDR1 and CDR2 (germline): SNHLY, FYNNEI. Losses at the gene ends were 7 bases for V and 6 bases for J; bases not matched to a gene: 9. This CDR3 is 15 amino acids long. The CDR3 DNA is TGTGCCAGCATCTCCGGGACAGGGCCTCCCGGGGAGCTGTTTTTT. Amino acids: CASISGTGPPGELFF.

The gene calls are TRBV11-2 and TRBJ2-7, with 10 bases identical to TRBD2. The length of the CDR3 is 15 residues. The germline gives CDR1 SGHAT, CDR2 FQNNGV. V was pared by 4 bases and J by 3 bases, with 6 bases of the junction left unmatched. The CDR3 DNA sequence: TGTGCCAGCAGCTCTGGACTAGCGGATCTCTACGAGCAGTACTTC. Translated: CASSSGLADLYEQYF. The full variable domain, in which reference TRBV11-2 and TRBJ2-7 provide the parts outside the CDR3, is EAGVAQSPRYKIIEKRQSVAFWCNPISGHATLYWYQQILGQGPKLLIQFQNNGVVDDSQLPKDRFSAERLKGVDSTLKIQPAKLEDSAVYLCASSSGLADLYEQYFGPGTRLTVT.

The V and J genes are TRBV25-1 and TRBJ2-2; 9 bases are shared with TRBD1. The germline CDR1 and CDR2 sequences are MGHDK and SYGVNS. CDR3 length: 16 amino acids. V lost 2 bases, J lost 5 bases, and 6 bases stayed unmatched. DNA of the CDR3: TGTGCCAGCAGTGAAAGCGGGACAGGGCGGACCGGGGAGCTGTTTTTT. Its protein is CASSESGTGRTGELFF.

The rearrangement joins TRBV6-5 to TRBJ2-3; unclear D gene. Trimming took 7 bases from V and 2 from J, leaving 13 bases between them. Per germline, CDR1 MNHEY and CDR2 SVGAGI. This CDR3 is 14 amino acids long. The CDR3 DNA follows: TGTGCCAGCAAATTGGGTTATATCACAGATACGCAGTATTTT. Amino acid sequence: CASKLGYITDTQYF.

The chain recombines TRBV7-3 with TRBJ2-1; 10 nucleotides agree with TRBD2. Germline CDR1 reads SGHTA; CDR2 reads FQGTGA. V trimming: 6 bases; J trimming: 7 bases; junction bases outside the gene matches: 9. This CDR3 contains 15 residues. The CDR3: CASSRIAGGGNEQFF. The DNA of the CDR3 is TGTGCCAGCAGTCGTATAGCGGGAGGAGGGAATGAGCAGTTCTTC.

V and J are TRBV6-5 and TRBJ2-4, with TRBD1 as a possible D gene (6 bases). Per the germline V gene, CDR1 is MNHEY and CDR2 is SVGAGI. This CDR3 contains 12 residues. The V gene lost 4 bases and the J gene lost 15 bases, with 16 bases spanning the gap. CDR3 nucleotide sequence: TGTGCCAGCAGTTCAGGACAGAACAGGTTGTACTTC. The encoded protein is CASSSGQNRLYF.

This clone has a single count. The chain combines TRBV7-3 with TRBJ2-1; 11 bases map to TRBD2. Germline CDR1 SGHTA, CDR2 FQGTGA. V trimming: 1 base; J trimming: 9 bases; junction bases outside the gene matches: 14. This CDR3 is built from 18 residues. CDR3 bases: TGTGCCAGCAGCTTAATGGTAGCGGGAGGGCCCAGAGACGGTGAGCAGTTCTTC. Encoded protein: CASSLMVAGGPRDGEQFF.

This chain links TRBV5-1 with TRBJ2-7, with 14 bases that match TRBD2. The germline V gene encodes CDR1 SGHRS and CDR2 YFSETQ. CDR3 length: 18 amino acids. V gave up 4 bases and J gave up 6 bases; unmatched junction bases: 15. In DNA form, the CDR3 reads TGCGCCAGCAGCCCCACAAATCGACTAGCGGGGGGGTTCTCCGAGCAGTACTTC. This translates into CASSPTNRLAGGFSEQYF.

The chain carries TRBV9 and TRBJ1-1; 11 bases match TRBD1. This CDR3 region has 16 residues. Trimming removed 0 bases from V and 4 bases from J; junction bases left unmatched: 5. CDR1 is SGDLS and CDR2 is YYNGEE in the germline V gene. The CDR3 DNA is TGTGCCAGCAGCGTAGGAGGGACAGGGGGTTCCACTGAAGCTTTCTTT. It is translated as CASSVGGTGGSTEAFF.

The V and J genes are TRBV6-5 and TRBJ2-1, with D perhaps matching TRBD1 (5 bases). The germline V gene has CDR1 MNHEY and CDR2 SVGAGI. This CDR3 has 14 residues. Trimming took 4 bases from V and 6 from J, leaving 13 bases between them. The DNA for the CDR3 is TGTGCCAGCAGTTTTAGGGGCTTGGGCAATGAGCAGTTCTTC. Protein: CASSFRGLGNEQFF.

CDR3 nucleotides: TGTGCCAGCAGTGTGACAGGGGCACCCCTCCACTTT. It translates to CASSVTGAPLHF. V gene TRBV27 combines with J gene TRBJ1-6, with 8 bases aligning to TRBD1. There are 12 residues in the CDR3. The V segment lost 5 bases and the J segment 11 bases; nucleotides outside the gene matches: 2. The germline V gene encodes CDR1 MNHEY and CDR2 SMNVEV (reference sequence).